Shown below are 20 T cell receptor beta chains from a single sample sequenced in a study of T-cell memory formation after mild COVID-19. TCRdb ran MiXCR on the 5' RACE reads and lists one entry per CDR3 protein. The sample records roughly 500,000 distinct CDR3 sequences, 20% being singletons. The source material was PBMCs or a T cell subset sorted from them (not recorded which). The receptors derive from an adult woman who had mild COVID-19 (a few samples of this study predate the infection). Cell type and time point are not known.

This clonotype was observed many times. The gene calls are TRBV12-3 or TRBV12-4 and TRBJ2-3; D not certain. The CDR3 loop spans 15 amino acids. Trimming removed 2 bases at V and 4 bases at J, with 13 bases between. The CDR3 DNA is TGTGCCAGCAGTTTAACCAGGACGTTTGCAGATACGCAGTATTTT. Its protein product is CASSLTRTFADTQYF.

J is TRBJ2-7 and V is TRBV6-5; D gene uncertain. Trimming left V 4 bases short and J 4 bases short, with 17 bases between. Germline CDR1 MNHEY, CDR2 SVGAGI. This CDR3 has 15 residues. CDR3 coding DNA: TGTGCCAGCAGTTTCTCAGACACCGCGGTGTACGAGCAGTACTTC. It encodes CASSFSDTAVYEQYF.

This clonotype was detected ten times or more. The chain couples TRBV5-1 to TRBJ2-5; TRBD1 matches 8 bases. V dropped 5 bases and J dropped 4; count of bases not matched to a gene: 7. From germline, CDR1 is SGHRS and CDR2 YFSETQ. CDR3 length equals 14 residues. The CDR3 DNA is TGCGCCAGCAGGAGACGACAGGGGCCAGAGACCCAGTACTTC. The encoded protein is CASRRRQGPETQYF.

In this sample, this clonotype turned up a few times. The chain uses TRBV3-1 and TRBJ2-7; 7 bases are shared with TRBD1. CDR3 length equals 17 residues. Germline loops: CDR1 LGHDT, CDR2 YNNKEL (reference sequence). The J segment lost 4 bases and the V segment lost 4 bases, leaving 16 bases of the junction unmatched. The CDR3 DNA reads TGTGCCAGCAGCCTTCGTACAGGGGCCGCATACAGGTACGAGCAGTACTTC. Its protein product is CASSLRTGAAYRYEQYF.

J is TRBJ2-3 and V is TRBV10-3; D gene ambiguous. The ends were cut back, 3 bases at V and 8 bases at J, with 18 bases in the middle. Germline CDR1 reads ENHRY; CDR2 reads SYGVKD. CDR3 length: 15 amino acids. In DNA, the CDR3 is TGTGCCATCAGTGACCCATATGTTCCCTACGTTACGCAGTATTTT. As protein: CAISDPYVPYVTQYF.

This rearrangement joins TRBV10-3 to TRBJ2-3; D is ambiguous. Between the trimmed V and J ends, which lost 3 bases and 0 bases, there was a span of 10 bases. The CDR3 totals 15 residues. CDR1 ENHRY and CDR2 SYGVKD come from the germline V gene. The CDR3 loop is CAISDLQESTDTQYF. CDR3 nucleotide sequence: TGTGCCATCAGTGATTTGCAGGAGAGCACAGATACGCAGTATTTT.

The chain has TRBV5-1 and TRBJ2-2, with 7 bases lining up with TRBD2. The junction had 11 bases not matched to a gene; V was cut back by 4 bases and J by 5 bases. CDR3 length: 16 residues. Germline V CDR1 and CDR2: SGHRS, YFSETQ. CDR3 nucleotide sequence: TGCGCCAGCAGCGGGAGGCTGGAGCGGGGAACCGGGGAGCTGTTTTTT. Translated, it gives CASSGRLERGTGELFF.

J is TRBJ2-1 and V is TRBV7-8; D might be TRBD1 or TRBD2, each matching 5 bases. CDR3 length: 15 residues. V shed 1 base and J shed 0 bases, with 7 bases lying between them. CDR1 and CDR2 from the germline V gene are SGHVS and FQNEAQ. The chain's CDR3 is CASSLGGNSYNEQFF. Written as DNA, the CDR3 is TGTGCCAGCAGCTTAGGGGGGAACTCCTACAATGAGCAGTTCTTC.

This clonotype was counted between two and nine times. The chain links TRBV12-3 or TRBV12-4 to TRBJ2-7; 9 bases are a match to TRBD1. The CDR3 is made up of 14 amino acids. With V trimmed by 4 bases and J by 3 bases, 4 bases remained unmatched. The CDR3 reads CASSSSTGGYEQYF. CDR3 bases: TGTGCCAGCAGTTCCTCGACAGGGGGCTACGAGCAGTACTTC.

The chain combines TRBV30 with TRBJ2-1; 7 nucleotides match TRBD2. Trimming removed 0 bases from V and 0 bases from J; junction bases left unmatched: 8. The CDR3 has 17 residues. From germline, CDR1 is GTSNPN and CDR2 SVGIG (reference sequence). DNA for the CDR3: TGTGCCTGGAGTGTAGAATCCGGGGGGAGCTCCTACAATGAGCAGTTCTTC. Translating it yields CAWSVESGGSSYNEQFF.

This clonotype showed up many times. V usage is TRBV12-3 or TRBV12-4 and J usage is TRBJ1-4; 9 bases map to TRBD1. The junction had 15 bases not matched to a gene; V was cut back by 7 bases and J by 0 bases. The CDR3 contains 19 residues. CDR3 sequence reads: CASTLRDRVLGSTNEKLFF. As DNA, the CDR3 is TGTGCCAGCACCCTGCGGGACAGGGTGCTGGGGTCAACTAATGAAAAACTGTTTTTT.

J is TRBJ1-2 and V is TRBV6-5; 9 bases fit TRBD1. After removal of 5 bases from V and 3 bases from J, the junction contained 7 bases not matched to a gene. Germline assignment: CDR1 MNHEY and CDR2 SVGAGI. CDR3 size: 15 residues. Here the CDR3 DNA reads TGTGCCAGCAGTAGAGGGACAGGGCGGGACTATGGCTACACCTTC. Encoded protein: CASSRGTGRDYGYTF.

This clonotype was counted only a few times. This chain's CDR3 is CASSPSGQGPDTEAFF. The CDR3 DNA is TGTGCCAGCTCACCATCGGGACAGGGCCCCGACACTGAAGCTTTCTTT. The chain uses TRBV18 and TRBJ1-1; 9 nucleotides line up with TRBD1. CDR1 is KGHSH and CDR2 is LQKENI in the germline V gene. This CDR3 is 16 amino acids long. The trim removed 2 bases at V and 3 bases at J, leaving 7 bases unmatched.

This chain connects TRBV6-2 or TRBV6-3 to TRBJ2-3, with D tentatively TRBD2 (6 bases). V was cut by 2 bases and J by 4 bases, with 13 bases left in between. The CDR3 is 15 amino acids. Germline-derived CDR1 and CDR2 are MNHEY and SVGEGT. The CDR3 DNA sequence: TGTGCCAGCAGTTACCAAGCGGGTGTTGCAGATACGCAGTATTTT. Amino acids: CASSYQAGVADTQYF.

The rearrangement links TRBV24-1 to TRBJ1-3, with a tentative D call TRBD1 (5 bases). The germline V gene encodes CDR1 KGHDR and CDR2 SFDVKD. Trimming took off 6 bases at V and 3 bases at J, with 8 bases between the two ends. CDR3 length: 13 residues. Written as DNA, the CDR3 is TGTGCCACCAGTCCAGGGTATGGAAACACCATATATTTT. It specifies CATSPGYGNTIYF.

The rearrangement joins TRBV9 to TRBJ2-5; D ambiguous. V gave up 2 bases and J gave up 5 bases, with 13 bases separating them. Per the germline V gene, CDR1 is SGDLS and CDR2 is YYNGEE. This CDR3 comprises 14 residues. The DNA of the CDR3 is TGTGCCAGCAGCGTCGGGCACCCCGGGGAGACCCAGTACTTC. Protein sequence: CASSVGHPGETQYF.

This clonotype has a handful of counts. This chain joins TRBV12-3 or TRBV12-4 and TRBJ2-3, with 11 bases that match TRBD1. The CDR3 is 15 residues long. The V gene end was trimmed by 5 bases and the J gene end by 3 bases; junction bases not matched to a gene: 4. CDR3 residues: CASSGQGARTDTQYF. The CDR3 coding sequence is TGTGCCAGCAGTGGACAGGGGGCGCGGACAGATACGCAGTATTTT.

Only a few counts were recorded for this clonotype. V usage is TRBV24-1 and J usage is TRBJ2-2, with 12 positions matching TRBD1. CDR1 and CDR2 (germline): KGHDR, SFDVKD. The CDR3 loop spans 16 amino acids. V was pared by 3 bases and J by 6 bases, with 4 bases of the junction left unmatched. Written as DNA, the CDR3 is TGTGCCACCAGTGATACGGGACAGGGGGCATCCGGGGAGCTGTTTTTT. This translates into CATSDTGQGASGELFF.

This clonotype has just a few counts. This sequence joins TRBV4-1 and TRBJ1-5; the D gene is possibly TRBD1 (6 bases). Germline V gene data show CDR1 as MGHRA and CDR2 as YSYEKL. V dropped 2 bases and J dropped 0 bases, with 14 bases sitting between them. This CDR3 spans 17 amino acids. The CDR3 nucleotides are TGCGCCAGCAGCCAATACTTCAGGACAGCTAGCAATCAGCCCCAGCATTTT. Its translation: CASSQYFRTASNQPQHF.

V gene TRBV21-1 combines with J gene TRBJ1-2; no check of the table's D call, TRBD1, against the DNA was made. TRBV21-1 is described as a pseudogene. The CDR3 is made up of 13 amino acids. CDR3 sequence: CASSPRGQGNYTF. CDR3 in DNA: TGTGCCAGCAGCCCCAGGGGACAGGGTAACTACACCTTC.